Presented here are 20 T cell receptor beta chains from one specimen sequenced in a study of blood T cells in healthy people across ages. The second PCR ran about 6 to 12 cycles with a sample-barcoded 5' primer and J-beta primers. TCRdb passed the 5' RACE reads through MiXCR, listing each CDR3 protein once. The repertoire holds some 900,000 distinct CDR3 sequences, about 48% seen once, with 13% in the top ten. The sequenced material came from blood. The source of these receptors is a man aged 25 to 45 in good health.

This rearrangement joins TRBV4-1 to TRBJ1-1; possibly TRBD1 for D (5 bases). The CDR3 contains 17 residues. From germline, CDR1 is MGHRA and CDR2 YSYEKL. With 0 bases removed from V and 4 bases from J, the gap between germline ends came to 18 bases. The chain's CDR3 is CASSQDFQRLGRTEAFF. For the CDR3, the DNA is TGCGCCAGCAGCCAAGATTTTCAGCGTTTGGGGCGCACTGAAGCTTTCTTT.

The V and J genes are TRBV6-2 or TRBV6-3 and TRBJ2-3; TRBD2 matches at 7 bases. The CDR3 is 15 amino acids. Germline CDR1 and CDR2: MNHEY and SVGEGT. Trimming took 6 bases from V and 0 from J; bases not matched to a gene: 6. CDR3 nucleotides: TGTGCCAGCAGGAAGGGTAGCGGGAGCACAGATACGCAGTATTTT. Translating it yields CASRKGSGSTDTQYF.

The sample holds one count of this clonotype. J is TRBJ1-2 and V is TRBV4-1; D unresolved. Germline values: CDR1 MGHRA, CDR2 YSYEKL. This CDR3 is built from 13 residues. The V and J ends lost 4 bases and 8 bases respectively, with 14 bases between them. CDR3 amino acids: CASSRTNTGGYTF. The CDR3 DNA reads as TGCGCCAGCAGCCGAACGAATACGGGCGGCTACACCTTC.

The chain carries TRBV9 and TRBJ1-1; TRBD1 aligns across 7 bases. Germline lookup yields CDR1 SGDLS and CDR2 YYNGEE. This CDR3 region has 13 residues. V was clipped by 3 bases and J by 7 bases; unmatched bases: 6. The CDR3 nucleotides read TGTGCCAGCAGCGCCACAGGGGATAATGAAGCTTTCTTT. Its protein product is CASSATGDNEAFF.

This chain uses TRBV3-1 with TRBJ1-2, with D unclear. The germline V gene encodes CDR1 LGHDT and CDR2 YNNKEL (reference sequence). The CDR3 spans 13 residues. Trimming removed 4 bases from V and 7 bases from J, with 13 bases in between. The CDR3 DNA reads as TGTGCCAGCAGCCTCGGACGGCCCTGTGGCTACACCTTC. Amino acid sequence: CASSLGRPCGYTF.

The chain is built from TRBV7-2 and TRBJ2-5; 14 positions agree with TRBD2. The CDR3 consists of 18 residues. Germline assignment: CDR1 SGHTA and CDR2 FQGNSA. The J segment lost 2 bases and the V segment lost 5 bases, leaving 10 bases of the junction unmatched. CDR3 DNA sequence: TGTGCCAGCAGCAAGGAAGGACTAGCGGGAGGTCAACAAGAGACCCAGTACTTC. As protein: CASSKEGLAGGQQETQYF.

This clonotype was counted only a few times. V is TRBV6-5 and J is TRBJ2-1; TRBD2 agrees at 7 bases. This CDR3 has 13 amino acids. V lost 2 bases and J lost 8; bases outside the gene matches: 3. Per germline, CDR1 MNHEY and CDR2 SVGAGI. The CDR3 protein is CASSYRGVDEQFF. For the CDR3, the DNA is TGTGCCAGCAGTTACCGGGGGGTGGATGAGCAGTTCTTC.

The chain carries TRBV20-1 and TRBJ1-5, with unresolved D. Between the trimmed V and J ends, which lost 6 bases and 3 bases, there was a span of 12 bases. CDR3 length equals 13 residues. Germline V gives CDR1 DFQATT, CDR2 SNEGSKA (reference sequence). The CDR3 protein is CSAPREINQPQHF. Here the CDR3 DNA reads TGCAGTGCCCCGCGGGAAATCAATCAGCCCCAGCATTTT.

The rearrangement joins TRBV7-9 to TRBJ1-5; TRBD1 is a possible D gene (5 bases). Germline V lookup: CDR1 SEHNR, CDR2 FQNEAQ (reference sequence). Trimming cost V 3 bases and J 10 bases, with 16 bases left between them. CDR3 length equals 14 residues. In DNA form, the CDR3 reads TGTGCCAGCAGCTTTAGGGGCAGTATTGGACCCCAGCATTTT. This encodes CASSFRGSIGPQHF.

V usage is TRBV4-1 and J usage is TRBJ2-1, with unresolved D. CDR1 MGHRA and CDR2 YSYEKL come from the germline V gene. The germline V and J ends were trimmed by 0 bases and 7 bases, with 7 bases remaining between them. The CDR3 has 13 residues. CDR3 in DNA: TGCGCCAGCAGCCAAGATAGGTTGAATGAGCAGTTCTTC. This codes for CASSQDRLNEQFF.

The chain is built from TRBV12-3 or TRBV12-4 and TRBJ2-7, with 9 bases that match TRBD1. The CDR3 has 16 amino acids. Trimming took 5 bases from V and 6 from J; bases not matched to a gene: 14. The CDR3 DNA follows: TGTGCCAGCAGTCCCACTGCGGGACAGGGTAGAGGCGAGCAGTACTTC. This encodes CASSPTAGQGRGEQYF.

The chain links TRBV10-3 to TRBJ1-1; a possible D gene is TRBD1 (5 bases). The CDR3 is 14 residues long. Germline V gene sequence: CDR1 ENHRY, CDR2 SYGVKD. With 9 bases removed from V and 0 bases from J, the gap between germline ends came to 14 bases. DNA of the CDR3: TGTGCCATTGTGAGGGACTCTGTGAACACTGAAGCTTTCTTT. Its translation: CAIVRDSVNTEAFF.

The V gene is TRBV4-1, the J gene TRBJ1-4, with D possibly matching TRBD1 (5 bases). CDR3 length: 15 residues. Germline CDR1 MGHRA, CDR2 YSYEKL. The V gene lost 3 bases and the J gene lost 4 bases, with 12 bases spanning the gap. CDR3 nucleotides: TGCGCCAGCAGCCAGGACCCGGGGGTTAATGAAAAACTGTTTTTT. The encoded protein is CASSQDPGVNEKLFF.

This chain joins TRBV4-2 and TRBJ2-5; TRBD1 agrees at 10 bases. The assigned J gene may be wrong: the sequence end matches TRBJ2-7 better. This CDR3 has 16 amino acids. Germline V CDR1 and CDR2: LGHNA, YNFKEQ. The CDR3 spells CASSPIAGTGEYEQYF. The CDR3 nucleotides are TGTGCCAGCAGCCCCATCGCCGGGACAGGGGAATACGAGCAGTACTTC.

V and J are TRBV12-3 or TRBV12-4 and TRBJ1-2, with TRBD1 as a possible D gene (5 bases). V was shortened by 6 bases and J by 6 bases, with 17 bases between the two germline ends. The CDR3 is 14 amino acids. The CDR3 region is CASSIFKGRDGYTF. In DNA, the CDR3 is TGTGCCAGCAGCATCTTCAAGGGCAGGGATGGCTACACCTTC.

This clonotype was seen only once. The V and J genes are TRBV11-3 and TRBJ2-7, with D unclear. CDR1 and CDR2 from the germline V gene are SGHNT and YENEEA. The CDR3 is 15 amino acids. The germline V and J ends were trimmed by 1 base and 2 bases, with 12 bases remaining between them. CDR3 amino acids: CASSLGFGITYEQYF. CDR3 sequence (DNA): TGTGCCAGCAGCTTAGGGTTTGGCATTACCTACGAGCAGTACTTC.

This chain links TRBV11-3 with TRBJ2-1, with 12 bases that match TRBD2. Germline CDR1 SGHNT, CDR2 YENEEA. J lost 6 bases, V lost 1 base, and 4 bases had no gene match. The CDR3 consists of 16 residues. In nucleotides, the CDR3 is TGTGCCAGCAGCTTAGGGTCTAGCGGGGGGGCCAATGAGCAGTTCTTC. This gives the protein CASSLGSSGGANEQFF.

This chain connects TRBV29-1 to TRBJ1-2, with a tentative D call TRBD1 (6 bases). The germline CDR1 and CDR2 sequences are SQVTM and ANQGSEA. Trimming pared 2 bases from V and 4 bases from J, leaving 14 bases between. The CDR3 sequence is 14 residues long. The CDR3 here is CSVELKRTAYGYTF. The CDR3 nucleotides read TGCAGCGTTGAATTGAAGAGGACAGCCTATGGCTACACCTTC.

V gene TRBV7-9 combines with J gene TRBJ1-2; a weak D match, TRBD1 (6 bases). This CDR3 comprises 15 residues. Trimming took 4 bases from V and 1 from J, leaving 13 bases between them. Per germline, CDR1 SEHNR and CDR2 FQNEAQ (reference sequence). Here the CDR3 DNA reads TGTGCCAGCAGCTGGACAGCGTTGCGTAACTATGGCTACACCTTC. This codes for CASSWTALRNYGYTF.

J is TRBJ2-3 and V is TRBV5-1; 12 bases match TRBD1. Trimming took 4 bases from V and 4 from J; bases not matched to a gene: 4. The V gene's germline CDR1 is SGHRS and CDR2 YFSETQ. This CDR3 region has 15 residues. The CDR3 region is CASSRDRGRADTQYF. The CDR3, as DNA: TGCGCCAGCAGCCGGGACAGGGGGCGCGCAGATACGCAGTATTTT. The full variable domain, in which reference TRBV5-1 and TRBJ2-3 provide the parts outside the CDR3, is KAGVTQTPRYLIKTRGQQVTLSCSPISGHRSVSWYQQTPGQGLQFLFEYFSETQRNKGNFPGRFSGRQFSNSRSEMNVSTLELGDSALYLCASSRDRGRADTQYFGPGTRLTVL.